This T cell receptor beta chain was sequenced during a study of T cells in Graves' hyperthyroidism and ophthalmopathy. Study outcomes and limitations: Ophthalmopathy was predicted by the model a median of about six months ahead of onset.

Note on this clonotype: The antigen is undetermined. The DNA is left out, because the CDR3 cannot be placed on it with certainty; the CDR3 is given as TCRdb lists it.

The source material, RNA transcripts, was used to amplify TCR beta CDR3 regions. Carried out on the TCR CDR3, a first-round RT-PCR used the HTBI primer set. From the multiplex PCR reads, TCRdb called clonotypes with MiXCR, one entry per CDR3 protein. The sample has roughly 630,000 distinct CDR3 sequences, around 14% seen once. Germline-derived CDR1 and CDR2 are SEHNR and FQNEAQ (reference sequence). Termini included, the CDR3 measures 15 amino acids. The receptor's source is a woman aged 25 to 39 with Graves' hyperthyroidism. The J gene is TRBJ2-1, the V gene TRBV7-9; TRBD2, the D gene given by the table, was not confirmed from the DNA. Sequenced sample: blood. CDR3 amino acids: CASQWASGTLDEQLF.